Listed here are 2 T cell receptor beta chains from one sample, sequenced in a study of OX40 agonist ivuxolimab in advanced cancers. Sequenced by immunoSEQ multiplex PCR; TCRdb stores in-frame clones only, minus some. This table has some 76,000 clones, around 85% appearing once. The source was CD4+ or CD8+ T cells sorted from blood, collected in a trial of the OX40 agonist ivuxolimab. The receptors were sampled from an adult with an advanced solid tumor such as melanoma, head and neck, liver or kidney cancer.

CDR3 nucleotide sequence: TGTGCCAGCAGCGGGGGACTGTCCAATGAGCAGTTCTTC. It yields the protein CASSGGLSNEQFF. V and J are TRBV5-6 and TRBJ2-1, with TRBD2 as a possible D gene (6 bases). The CDR3 has 13 residues. Germline values: CDR1 SGHDT, CDR2 YYEEEE. Deletions cut 4 bases from V and 6 bases from J, with 11 bases between.

J is TRBJ2-1 and V is TRBV30; 11 positions match TRBD2. After removal of 3 bases from V and 4 bases from J, the junction contained 5 bases not matched to a gene. The CDR3 runs 15 residues. Germline-derived CDR1 and CDR2 are GTSNPN and SVGIG (reference sequence). In nucleotides, the CDR3 is TGTGCCTGGAGCCACGGGACTAGCGGTTACAATGAGCAGTTCTTC. Translating it yields CAWSHGTSGYNEQFF. The entire variable domain, with the rest obtained from reference TRBV30 and TRBJ2-1, is as follows: SQTIHQWPATLVQPVGSPLSLECTVEGTSNPNLYWYRQAAGRGLQLLFYSVGIGQISSEVPQNLSASRPQDRQFILSSKKLLLSDSGFYLCAWSHGTSGYNEQFFGPGTRLTVL.